This is a list of T cell receptor beta chains from one sample in a study of blood T cell repertoires in COVID-19. Sequencing was performed with immunoSEQ multiplex PCR; in TCRdb, only in-frame clones are kept and a portion is missing. The data show under 350,000 clones, about 88% seen once. The sequenced sample consisted of PBMCs or T cells enriched from blood (not recorded which). Source of these receptors: a man aged 55 to 69 who had recovered from COVID-19. The CDR3 runs from the conserved cysteine through the conserved F or W. The D gene is left open where the match is weak. Where a row states a size, it is once, few, many or the class of an expanded clone; other rows omit it.

>TRBV25-1|.|once|TRBJ1-6
CASRESSYNSPLHF
TGTGCCAGCAGGGAGAGCTCCTATAATTCACCCCTCCACTTT
>TRBV2|TRBD2|.|TRBJ2-5
CASSAPRLAGKETQYF
TGTGCCAGCAGTGCGCCCCGACTAGCGGGAAAAGAGACCCAGTACTTC
>TRBV19|TRBD2|.|TRBJ2-7
CASSIGWGGSYEQYF
TGTGCCAGTAGTATAGGTTGGGGGGGCTCCTACGAGCAGTACTTC
>TRBV29-1|.|.|TRBJ1-1
CSVEAHQVLPEAFF
TGCAGCGTTGAAGCCCATCAGGTACTCCCGGAAGCTTTCTTT
>TRBV5-1|TRBD2|.|TRBJ2-7
CARSRGGQSSYEQYF
TGCGCCCGCAGCCGGGGGGGGCAGAGCTCCTACGAGCAGTACTTC
>TRBV2|TRBD1|few|TRBJ1-2
CASSRDSYGYTF
TGTGCCAGCAGTCGGGACAGCTATGGCTACACCTTC
>TRBV12-3/TRBV12-4|.|.|TRBJ2-7
CASSLGLEQYF
TGTGCCAGCAGTTTAGGGCTCGAGCAGTACTTC
>TRBV27|.|.|TRBJ2-7
CASSSRNWDKSLSFGEQYF
TGTGCCAGCAGTTCCCGCAACTGGGACAAGTCCCTATCCTTCGGCGAGCAGTACTTC
>TRBV7-8|.|.|TRBJ2-1
CASSFRRLGTWNEQFF
TGTGCCAGCAGCTTTCGACGACTAGGGACGTGGAATGAGCAGTTCTTC
>TRBV5-5|TRBD2|.|TRBJ2-3
CASSLHSGGPPSTDTQYF
TGTGCCAGCAGCTTGCATAGCGGGGGGCCCCCTAGCACAGATACGCAGTATTTT
>TRBV30|.|few|TRBJ1-5
CAWGTGSNQPQHF
TGTGCCTGGGGGACGGGGAGCAATCAGCCCCAGCATTTT
>TRBV5-1|.|.|TRBJ2-5
CASSGKQTGPQETQYF
TGCGCCAGCAGCGGCAAACAGACAGGACCACAAGAGACCCAGTACTTC
>TRBV7-3|TRBD2|few|TRBJ2-3
CASSPTSGSTDTQYF
TGTGCCAGCAGCCCGACTAGCGGGAGCACAGATACGCAGTATTTT
>TRBV5-6|TRBD2|.|TRBJ2-3
CASSLAGLAGGDTQYF
TGTGCCAGCAGCTTGGCGGGACTAGCGGGGGGCGATACGCAGTATTTT
>TRBV7-9|.|.|TRBJ1-4
CASSFRGTNEKLFF
TGTGCCAGCAGCTTTCGGGGGACTAATGAAAAACTGTTTTTT
>TRBV3-1/TRBV3-2|.|.|TRBJ1-5
CASSQAGTGGNQPQHF
TGTGCCAGCAGCCAAGCAGGGACGGGAGGCAATCAGCCCCAGCATTTT
>TRBV7-8|.|.|TRBJ1-5
CASSLKGSRSQHF
TGTGCCAGCAGCTTAAAGGGGTCCAGGTCCCAGCATTTT
>TRBV7-9|.|.|TRBJ1-4
CASTPGVASAFREKLFF
TGTGCCAGCACCCCCGGAGTTGCCTCGGCGTTTAGGGAAAAACTGTTTTTT
>TRBV7-9|TRBD1|.|TRBJ1-2
CASSFGQGHYGYTF
TGTGCCAGCAGCTTTGGACAGGGGCACTATGGCTACACCTTC
>TRBV2|.|.|TRBJ1-6
CASSVQGDNSPLHF
TGTGCCAGCAGTGTACAGGGAGATAATTCACCCCTCCACTTT
>TRBV19|.|.|TRBJ1-5
CASSIGPGNPINQPQHF
TGTGCCAGTAGTATAGGTCCCGGGAACCCGATTAATCAGCCCCAGCATTTT
>TRBV5-4|.|.|TRBJ1-1
CASSFPTAGGTEAFF
TGTGCCAGCAGCTTCCCGACAGCCGGGGGCACTGAAGCTTTCTTT
>TRBV19|TRBD2|.|TRBJ2-3
CASSTRAGGEPDTQYF
TGTGCCAGTAGTACACGAGCGGGAGGGGAGCCAGATACGCAGTATTTT
>TRBV19|.|.|TRBJ1-1
CASTSNTEAFF
TGTGCCAGTACGTCGAACACTGAAGCTTTCTTT
>TRBV10-3|.|.|TRBJ1-2
CAISGGLADYGYTF
TGTGCCATCAGTGGAGGGCTAGCAGACTATGGCTACACCTTC
>TRBV24-1|TRBD2|once|TRBJ2-1
CATSGENSGRAQHEQFF
TGTGCCACCAGTGGGGAGAATAGCGGGAGGGCCCAACATGAGCAGTTCTTC
>TRBV7-2|TRBD1|.|TRBJ1-3
CASSLGTGGGNTIYF
TGTGCCAGCAGCTTAGGGACAGGGGGCGGAAACACCATATATTTT
>TRBV5-1|TRBD1|.|TRBJ1-2
CASSLRTGGGSRNNYGYTF
TGCGCCAGCAGCTTGCGGACAGGGGGCGGTTCTCGGAATAACTATGGCTACACCTTC
>TRBV7-6|TRBD1|.|TRBJ1-6
CASSSQGASSSPLHF
TGTGCCAGCAGCTCACAGGGGGCTTCCTCTTCACCCCTCCACTTT
>TRBV4-2|.|.|TRBJ1-2
CASSQEGHLGYTF
TGTGCCAGCAGCCAAGAAGGACACCTCGGCTACACCTTC
>TRBV12-3/TRBV12-4|.|.|TRBJ2-3
CASSPGVSDTQYF
TGTGCCAGCAGTCCCGGGGTTTCAGATACGCAGTATTTT
>TRBV28|TRBD1|once|TRBJ1-2
CASTTGVYGYTF
TGTGCCAGTACGACAGGGGTCTATGGCTACACCTTC
>TRBV6-1|TRBD2|.|TRBJ2-7
CASSELRYGTNHEQYF
TGTGCCAGCAGTGAACTACGGTACGGGACTAACCACGAGCAGTACTTC
>TRBV5-1|.|.|TRBJ2-6
CASSFPLNSGANVLTF
TGCGCCAGCAGCTTCCCCCTTAACTCTGGGGCCAACGTCCTGACTTTC
>TRBV4-1|TRBD1|.|TRBJ1-3
CASSQDLRQGALSGNTIYF
TGCGCCAGCAGCCAAGATTTGAGACAGGGGGCTTTGTCTGGAAACACCATATATTTT
>TRBV24-1|.|.|TRBJ1-5
CATSDSGVPQHF
TGTGCCACCAGTGATTCAGGGGTGCCCCAGCATTTT